This T cell receptor (beta chain) was sequenced during a study of shared clonotypes between healthy human individuals (dated by TCRdb to 2018 to 2020). About the full investigation: The cohort comprised two women and a few men aged 18 to 49 years. For each donor, CD4 naive and CD4 memory were each given three plates, CD8 naive was given two plates, and CD8 memory was given one plate. The study deeply sequenced blood TCR repertoires of about 5 healthy adults to estimate repertoire size and the extent of clonotype sharing between individuals. Different laboratories and diverse techniques were used to prepare libraries and sequence TCR repertoires, to increase sequencing depth and limit assay-specific biases. Each donor's leukapheresis produced roughly between about 0.9 and 9.5 billion PBMCs. Paper-wide results and their limitations: Naive subsets generally had larger estimated clonotype richness than memory subsets did. Higher generation probabilities were observed for clonotypes shared by all four sorted-subset donors than for non-shared clonotypes. Even with the large sequencing depth, rarefaction of the sorted-subset datasets indicated that sequencing was incomplete. Because the study included only a small number of donors, the genetic and exposure-history diversity represented was limited. Only blood was sampled, and tissue TCR repertoires likely differ from those in blood. Pairwise subsampling indicated that sequencing depth was expected to affect the degree of clonotype sharing among donors. About 5% of naive CD4, around 3.5% of naive CD8, 2% to 2.5% of memory CD4, and about 0.4% of memory CD8 clonotypes were shared across several donors.

For the CD8 naive samples, CD45RO-negative cells were positively selected for CCR7, yielding a CD45RA+CCR7+ population from which TemRA cells were excluded. Healthy HIV-negative adults with no recently reported acute infections or vaccinations were included as donors. All donors were Caucasian adults living in Nashville, Tennessee, USA. After blood collection by leukapheresis, PBMCs were isolated using Ficoll-Histopaque density gradient centrifugation and then cryopreserved in the vapor phase of liquid nitrogen. Purity and quantity of every magnetically sorted T cell population were checked by analytical flow cytometry. Genomic DNA was isolated from every sorted fraction and measured by UV absorbance on a Nanodrop 2000c. As to this clone: The clone's antigen remains unknown. Within one base of it there is no much larger clone, and no base qualities were kept.

TCR CDR3 regions were amplified from genomic DNA by multiplex PCR using the deep immunoSEQ assay. Extracted genomic DNA from each cell subset was distributed evenly across all wells of several immunoSEQ 96-well plates, and each plate was treated as a replicate. Each replicate PCR for sorted subsets received roughly 0.2 ug genomic DNA, equal to about 30,000 T cell genomes. Purified libraries were quantified with a Qubit 3.0 fluorometer, sized on a Bioanalyzer 2100, and re-quantified with the KAPA Library Quantification kit. Every immunoSEQ 96-well plate was sequenced on a dedicated single-read 150-cycle Illumina NextSeq 550 flow cell. The source study handled its data this way. Because only junctional sequences without quality scores were contained in the immunoSEQ output, filtering matching that applied to full-length reads could not be performed. Sequences were annotated with PyIR, a Python wrapper for IgBLAST v1.9, using IMGT germline references to assign V/J genes and CDR3. Reads with weak V/J assignments (E-value above 1e-6), missing CDR3, stop codons, out-of-frame junctions, or ambiguous translated residues were removed. V3J clonotypes were defined by identical inferred V gene, J gene, and CDR3 amino acid sequence. To compute the percentage overlap between repertoires, the number of shared unique clonotypes was divided by the size of the smaller repertoire. RTK rarefaction, the Chao1 estimator, and Recon v2.1 estimates of unobserved clonotypes were used to assess repertoire richness. Generation probabilities were computed with OLGA for all TCRbeta clonotypes obtained by the gDNA method from several donors. TCRdb holds this immuneACCESS table with in-frame rearrangements only. Some clones are missing; in checked studies, unresolved V genes explain under half, and the rest has no known cause. The DNA was the basis for D and trimming; V, J and clone size are from that table. The sample table lists about 1,800,000 clones, about 94% of them with a count of one. 1.2% of the sample comes from the top ten.

V trim: 2 bases; J trim: 0 bases; unmatched bases: 3. CDR1 SGHTA and CDR2 FQGNSA were looked up in the germline V gene. From the cysteine up to the phenylalanine, the CDR3 has a length of 15 residues. CDR3 DNA is the only sequence kept; it has 45 bases, read in frame from the first base. The specimen was naive CD8+ T cells sorted from blood. The cell subset or site label, read with the paper, signifies: CD45RA+CCR7+. This sequence uses TRBV7-2 and TRBJ1-2; 7 middle bases align to TRBD1. The sequence was collected from a man younger than 35 in good health. The DNA sequence is as follows: TGTGCCAGCAGCTTATATGGGACAGCTAACTATGGCTACACCTTC. It codes for CASSLYGTANYGYTF.